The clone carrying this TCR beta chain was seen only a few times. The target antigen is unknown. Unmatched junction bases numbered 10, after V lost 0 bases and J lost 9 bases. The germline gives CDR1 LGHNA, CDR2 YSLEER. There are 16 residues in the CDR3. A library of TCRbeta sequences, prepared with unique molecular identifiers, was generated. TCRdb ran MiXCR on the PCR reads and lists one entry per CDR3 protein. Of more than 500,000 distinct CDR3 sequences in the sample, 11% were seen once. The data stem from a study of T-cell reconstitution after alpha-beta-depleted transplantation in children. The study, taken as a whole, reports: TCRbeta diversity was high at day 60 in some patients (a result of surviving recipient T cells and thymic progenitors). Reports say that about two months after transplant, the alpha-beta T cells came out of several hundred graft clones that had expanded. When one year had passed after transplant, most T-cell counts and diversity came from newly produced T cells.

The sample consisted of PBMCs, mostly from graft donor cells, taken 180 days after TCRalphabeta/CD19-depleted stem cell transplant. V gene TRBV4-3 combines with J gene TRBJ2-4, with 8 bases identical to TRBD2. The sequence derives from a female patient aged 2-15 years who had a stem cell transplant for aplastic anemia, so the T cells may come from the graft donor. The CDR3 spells CASSQEAAGVEGIQYF. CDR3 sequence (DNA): TGCGCCAGCAGCCAAGAGGCAGCGGGAGTTGAGGGCATTCAGTACTTC.